The clone carrying this T cell receptor (beta chain) was seen more than once but under ten times. No antigen is known for it. This sample's time point: week 47, end of study. Vaccination comprised doses that each held 300 ug of mutant IDH1 20-mer peptide, plus topical imiquimod. Across weeks 1, 3, 5, 7, 11, 15, 19 and 23, patients received a vaccination each time, eight in all. This CDR3 contains 13 residues. V lost 5 bases, J lost 7 bases, and 12 bases lay in between. The germline gives CDR1 MNHEY, CDR2 SVGAGI. The data belong to a study of a mutant IDH1 vaccine in newly diagnosed glioma. This table comes from immunoSEQ multiplex PCR, and its TCRdb copy is limited to in-frame clones, with some not included. The sample holds around 50,000 clones; 65% are singletons and the top ten take about 5%.

The receptor comes from a man aged 40-49 years with glioma. Some clones in this sample may be carry-over from other donors' samples. The chain combines TRBV6-5 with TRBJ1-5, with unresolved D. Sample: peripheral blood mononuclear cells (PBMCs), taken from a glioma patient whose treatment included an IDH1 peptide vaccine. The CDR3 spells CASSLLAGQPQHF. The CDR3 nucleotides are TGTGCCAGCAGTCTCCTCGCAGGACAGCCCCAGCATTTT.